Many counts were recorded for the clone carrying this T cell receptor (beta chain). Semi-nested PCR with Nested Universal Primer A followed constant-region reverse priming of full-length variable regions. Each CDR3 protein gets one entry after TCRdb re-called the 5' RACE reads with MiXCR. The table records 34,000 or so distinct CDR3 sequences, 25% to 30% of them present only once. Cells sorted as Tregs were CD4+, CD25+ and CD127-/low. CDR1 SGHAT and CDR2 FQNNGV come from the germline V gene. The CDR3 extends over 16 amino acids. J was trimmed by 7 bases and V by 4 bases; bases with no gene match: 15. Sequenced sample: tumor-infiltrating Tregs sorted from the breast tumor. This chain uses TRBV11-2 with TRBJ1-2; 7 nucleotides align to TRBD1. This TCR derives from a female donor with breast cancer. The CDR3 DNA sequence: TGTGCCAGCAGCTCCCGCCCGGACAGGAGGGATTCTGGCTACACCTTC. It yields the protein CASSSRPDRRDSGYTF.